One and the same sample provided the 21 T cell receptor beta chains below, sequenced in a study of post-analysis software for immune sequencing data. Study-wide points: Relative to controls, patients had a handful of TRBV segments at higher frequency, with TRBV5-6, TRBV5-1 and TRBV20-1 among these.

Antigen specificity for these receptors is unknown. Unique molecular identifiers were carried by the TCR beta cDNA libraries. TCRdb reanalysed the PCR reads using MiXCR and keeps one entry per CDR3 protein. The sample includes approximately 730,000 distinct CDR3 sequences, around 27% of them seen just once. The sequenced sample was blood. All receptors come from a girl under 18 with multiple sclerosis.

The sample holds many counts of this clonotype. The chain uses TRBV4-3 and TRBJ2-3, with D unresolved. This CDR3 contains 14 residues. Trimming removed 0 bases at V and 3 bases at J, with 7 bases between. Germline values: CDR1 LGHNA, CDR2 YSLEER. The CDR3 DNA sequence: TGCGCCAGCAGCCAAGATCCAGGAACAGATACGCAGTATTTT. It translates to CASSQDPGTDTQYF.

The chain combines TRBV12-3 or TRBV12-4 with TRBJ2-1; TRBD2 aligns across 13 bases. This CDR3 has 17 amino acids. Germline trimming cut 6 bases from V and 7 bases from J; bases unmatched to any gene: 12. The CDR3 nucleotides read TGTGCCAGCAGCCCGACTAGCGGGAGGACTAGGGGAAATGAGCAGTTCTTC. Translated: CASSPTSGRTRGNEQFF.

This clonotype has ten or more counts. V and J are TRBV2 and TRBJ1-6; D uncertain. The CDR3 extends over 14 amino acids. Per the germline V gene, CDR1 is SNHLY and CDR2 is FYNNEI. V lost 6 bases, J lost 6 bases, and 12 bases lay in between. CDR3 nucleotides: TGTGCCAGCAGGGCTATCGAGAGTAATTCACCCCTCCACTTT. This sequence encodes CASRAIESNSPLHF.

The chain employs TRBV7-2 and TRBJ2-2; D is ambiguous. V shed 2 bases and J shed 0 bases, with 7 bases lying between them. Germline values: CDR1 SGHTA, CDR2 FQGNSA. The CDR3 consists of 15 residues. The DNA of the CDR3 is TGTGCCAGCAGCTTAAACGCCACGAACACCGGGGAGCTGTTTTTT. This codes for CASSLNATNTGELFF.

This clonotype has more than one count but fewer than ten. This chain joins TRBV7-2 and TRBJ2-7; 10 bases agree with TRBD2. CDR3 length: 19 residues. Unmatched junction bases numbered 17, after V lost 6 bases and J lost 0 bases. Per the germline V gene, CDR1 is SGHTA and CDR2 is FQGNSA. The CDR3 DNA follows: TGTGCCAGCAGTTCGAGGGGGGTAGCGGGAGGTCCCCTCTCCTACGAGCAGTACTTC. It encodes CASSSRGVAGGPLSYEQYF.

This clonotype appeared once. The rearrangement joins TRBV7-2 to TRBJ1-1; 8 bases are shared with TRBD1. There are 14 residues in the CDR3. The trim removed 0 bases at V and 6 bases at J, leaving 3 bases unmatched. The germline CDR1 and CDR2 sequences are SGHTA and FQGNSA. The CDR3 nucleotides are TGTGCCAGCAGCTTAGCAATGACAGGGGCTGAAGCTTTCTTT. Amino acids: CASSLAMTGAEAFF.

The rearrangement joins TRBV5-6 to TRBJ2-1; TRBD1 aligns across 9 bases. The CDR3 runs 14 residues. V shed 5 bases, J shed 8 bases, and the junction held 8 bases outside the gene matches. The germline CDR1 and CDR2 sequences are SGHDT and YYEEEE. DNA for the CDR3: TGTGCCAGCAGGTCGACAGGGGGATCCTATGAGCAGTTCTTC. Its translation is CASRSTGGSYEQFF.

The chain carries TRBV10-3 and TRBJ1-4; D not certain. Per germline, CDR1 ENHRY and CDR2 SYGVKD. This CDR3 contains 13 residues. Trimming pared 6 bases from V and 4 bases from J, leaving 9 bases between. CDR3 bases: TGTGCCATCAGCCCGGACCTTAATGAAAAACTGTTTTTT. It codes for CAISPDLNEKLFF.

With regard to this clonotype: A much bigger clone sits one base away, suggesting this may be a read error. This chain joins TRBV11-2 and TRBJ2-7, with TRBD1 as a possible D gene (6 bases). The CDR3 is 12 amino acids. Germline CDR1 is SGHAT and CDR2 is FQNNGV. CDR3 sequence (DNA): TGTGCCGGCAGTTACACAGGGTACGAGCAGTACTTC. Amino acid sequence: CAGSYTGYEQYF.

As to this clonotype: At one boundary the junction diverges from the germline segment, which might be a read error. The CDR3 reads CTSSSSGGRTKNIQYF. The CDR3 coding sequence is TGTACCAGCAGCTCCTCAGGGGGGCGGACTAAAAACATTCAGTACTTC. The rearrangement uses TRBV11-2 and TRBJ2-4; D is possibly TRBD1 (7 bases). Germline CDR1 reads SGHAT; CDR2 reads FQNNGV. This CDR3 is built from 16 residues. Full variable domain (remainder filled in from reference TRBV11-2 and TRBJ2-4): EAGVAQSPRYKIIEKRQSVAFWCNPISGHATLYWYQQILGQGPKLLIQFQNNGVVDDSQLPKDRFSAERLKGVDSTLKIQPAKLEDSAVYLCTSSSSGGRTKNIQYFGAGTRLSVL.

The rearrangement joins TRBV28 to TRBJ2-7, with D possibly being TRBD2 (6 bases). The CDR3 runs 13 residues. V lost 7 bases and J 5 bases, leaving 15 bases between the germline ends. The germline V gene encodes CDR1 MDHEN and CDR2 SYDVKM. The DNA for the CDR3 is TGTGCCAGCATGGGACTCACGACTCACGAGCAGTACTTC. Translating it yields CASMGLTTHEQYF.

Note on this clonotype: This may come from a read error, since a much larger clone is one base off. V and J are TRBV20-1 and TRBJ2-1, with D perhaps matching TRBD2 (6 bases). The V gene's germline CDR1 is DFQATT and CDR2 SNEGSKA (reference sequence). The CDR3 is 14 residues long. The germline V and J ends were trimmed by 3 bases and 7 bases, with 16 bases remaining between them. For the CDR3, the DNA is TGCAGTGCTAGGGTTCTAGCGTATTGGAATGAGCAGTTCTTC. Translation: CSARVLAYWNEQFF.

There are a few counts of this clonotype. The chain is built from TRBV7-9 and TRBJ1-6; 7 bases agree with TRBD1. Germline values: CDR1 SEHNR, CDR2 FQNEAQ (reference sequence). This CDR3 comprises 16 residues. V trimming: 5 bases; J trimming: 6 bases; junction bases outside the gene matches: 10. CDR3 DNA sequence: TGTGCCAGCAGCGCAACCAGGGGGTGGCCTAATTCACCCCTCCACTTT. It codes for CASSATRGWPNSPLHF.

The chain combines TRBV28 with TRBJ2-4, with a possible D match to TRBD2 (6 bases). The germline gives CDR1 MDHEN, CDR2 SYDVKM. The CDR3 loop spans 14 amino acids. V lost 6 bases to trimming and J lost 2 bases, with 11 bases between them. This CDR3 reads CASRAGRSKNIQYF. CDR3 DNA sequence: TGTGCCAGCAGGGCAGGGAGGTCCAAAAACATTCAGTACTTC.

This clonotype was picked up a small number of times. The chain recombines TRBV14 with TRBJ2-7; D possibly matches TRBD1 or TRBD2 (5 bases each). The CDR3 totals 15 residues. Germline lookup yields CDR1 SGHDN and CDR2 FVKESK. Trimming shortened V by 4 bases and J by 2 bases, and 15 bases separated the two germline ends. As DNA, the CDR3 is TGTGCCAGCAGCCCCCCGGGACGTCAAGCCTACGAGCAGTACTTC. Residues: CASSPPGRQAYEQYF.

V and J are TRBV20-1 and TRBJ1-1; D possibly corresponds to TRBD1 (6 bases). Trimming pared 5 bases from V and 5 bases from J, leaving 15 bases between. The germline V gene encodes CDR1 DFQATT and CDR2 SNEGSKA (reference sequence). This CDR3 has 13 residues. The DNA of the CDR3 is TGCAGTGCTCCTAGACCAGGGGCGACTGAAGCTTTCTTT. Translating gives CSAPRPGATEAFF.

J is TRBJ1-6 and V is TRBV5-5; maybe TRBD1 (5 bases). Between the trimmed V and J ends, which lost 0 bases and 7 bases, there was a span of 11 bases. This CDR3 has 15 residues. CDR1 and CDR2 from the germline V gene are SGHKS and YYEKEE (reference sequence). This CDR3 is CASSLEGRANSPLHF. The CDR3 region has the DNA TGTGCCAGCAGCTTGGAGGGCAGGGCGAATTCACCCCTCCACTTT.

This chain joins TRBV4-1 and TRBJ1-1; no clear D gene. V shed 4 bases and J shed 2 bases, with 14 bases lying between them. The CDR3 totals 15 residues. CDR1 and CDR2 (germline): MGHRA, YSYEKL. For the CDR3, the DNA is TGCGCCAGCAGCCCCCCCCGCGGGGTAAACACTGAAGCTTTCTTT. Translating it yields CASSPPRGVNTEAFF.

This clonotype appeared a few times. This sequence joins TRBV28 and TRBJ1-2; tentatively, D is TRBD1 (6 bases). This CDR3 contains 12 residues. Per the germline V gene, CDR1 is MDHEN and CDR2 is SYDVKM. The CDR3 region is CASRWGAHGYTF. The CDR3 DNA follows: TGTGCAAGCCGGTGGGGGGCCCATGGCTACACCTTC.

This clonotype was observed a few times. The chain joins TRBV3-1 to TRBJ2-5; 11 positions match TRBD2. The CDR3 extends over 18 amino acids. Trimming removed 0 bases from V and 2 bases from J; junction bases left unmatched: 8. The V gene's germline CDR1 is LGHDT and CDR2 YNNKEL (reference sequence). The CDR3 is CASSQEASLAGGQETQYF. Written as DNA, the CDR3 is TGTGCCAGCAGCCAAGAAGCTTCCCTAGCGGGGGGTCAAGAGACCCAGTACTTC.

This clonotype was recorded a few times. The DNA for the CDR3 is TGTGCCAGCACCCTACTAGCGGGAGGGCCTCCCTACAATGAGCAGTTCTTC. It translates to CASTLLAGGPPYNEQFF. The rearrangement links TRBV12-3 or TRBV12-4 to TRBJ2-1, with TRBD2 matching 13 bases. Germline trimming cut 7 bases from V and 2 bases from J; bases unmatched to any gene: 8. This CDR3 has 17 amino acids.